This T cell receptor beta chain derives from a study of T cell responses to AZD1222 COVID-19 vaccine. CDR1 is ENHRY, CDR2 SYGVKD, per germline. The V end was cut by 0 bases, the J end by 7 bases, with 9 bases between. The CDR3 has 14 residues. Produced via immunoSEQ multiplex PCR; TCRdb's table is partial and in-frame only. The table has roughly 170,000 clones, approximately 86% seen once. The source material was peripheral blood, sampled on day 0 of AZD1222 vaccination. The origin of this receptor is an adult in good health. This chain joins TRBV10-3 and TRBJ1-4; no reliable D call. For the CDR3, the DNA is TGTGCCATCAGTGAGTCACCTCGGAGTGAAAAACTGTTTTTT. Protein: CAISESPRSEKLFF.